The sequence of this T cell receptor beta chain was determined in a study of blood T cells in healthy people across ages. Whole-study results and caveats: With age, beta diversity per million T cells declined roughly linearly, significantly by roughly 40.

The table lists this clonotype with a count of one. What it recognizes is unknown. Using a J-beta primer mix together with a sample-barcoded 5' primer, a second PCR was run for roughly 7 to 11 cycles. Every cDNA molecule bore a tag from a template-switch adaptor containing 12 random nucleotides. A single record per CDR3 protein comes from TCRdb applying MiXCR to the 5' RACE reads. The sample records about 680,000 distinct CDR3 sequences, over 45% being singletons. This CDR3 has 13 amino acids. V was clipped by 3 bases and J by 6 bases, with 12 bases between them. CDR1 and CDR2 from the germline V gene are DFQATT and SNEGSKA (reference sequence).

This clonotype was obtained from a woman aged 60-75 years in good health. V and J are TRBV20-1 and TRBJ2-1; D not resolved. Sequencing was done on a sample of blood. CDR3 bases: TGCAGTGCTAGTGGCGTGAGATGCAATGAGCAGTTCTTC. Its protein product is CSASGVRCNEQFF.